What follows describes a single T cell receptor (beta chain). This sample is drawn from a study of blood T cell repertoires in COVID-19. V gave up 4 bases and J gave up 0 bases; unmatched junction bases: 4. The CDR3 totals 16 residues. Germline CDR1 is SNHLY and CDR2 is FYNNEI. Sequencing used immunoSEQ multiplex PCR; TCRdb keeps in-frame clones, though not all of them. The table records over 250,000 clones, 70% to 90% of them present only once. The source of this sequence is a man between 45 and 60 years old with active or convalescent COVID-19. The material sequenced was peripheral blood. This chain joins TRBV2 and TRBJ1-5, with 9 bases identical to TRBD1. In nucleotides, the CDR3 is TGTGCCAGCAGTGGGGGACAGGGATTTAGCAATCAGCCCCAGCATTTT. It specifies CASSGGQGFSNQPQHF.